This TCR beta chain stems from a study of cytomegalovirus exposure and HLA in healthy donors (dated by TCRdb to 2016 to 2017). At the level of the whole study: According to a later analysis, the roughly 130 validation repertoires were produced on the same platform as the roughly 600 repertoires of the first cohort. The study aimed to test whether cataloging public T cell receptors could reveal signatures of past pathogen exposure. A separate validation cohort of roughly 120 different subjects was used in addition to the roughly 620-subject first cohort. To predict cytomegalovirus infection status, the study combined high-throughput TCR immunosequencing, statistical association of individual TCRs with disease status, and machine learning. What the research found in general, with its limitations: The classifier was reported to diagnose cytomegalovirus status with high specificity and sensitivity in both the original cohort and the validation cohort. In the study, 150 to 200 TCR beta chains were listed as associated with cytomegalovirus. The authors suggested that the approach could potentially be extended to other disease states and immunological phenotypes. The validation cohort had no HLA typing available for a later analysis, so co-occurrence within that cohort was assessed over all 120 or so repertoires. Of the cluster scores, 85% to 95% were above 0 in a later analysis, which found that TCRs clustered in the first cohort also tended to co-occur in the 110 or so validation repertoires. A few of the identified cytomegalovirus-associated TCR beta chains were confirmed in vitro to be specific for cytomegalovirus antigens. Across donors, most TCR sequences were observed very rarely, whereas some public TCRs were present in many individuals.

Library preparation employed the immunoSEQ multiplex PCR assay. The study's processing was this. A statistical classification framework was developed to diagnose cytomegalovirus status using the catalog of TCR beta chain sequences. TCRdb took over this immuneACCESS table, retaining in-frame rearrangements with V and J assigned. Such tables are incomplete; in checked studies, under half of the missing clones stem from an unresolved V gene, and the remainder is unexplained. V and J calls and clone size are copied from that table; D and trimming were computed from the DNA. The sample contains just over 80,000 clones, around 96% of them found a single time. The top ten clones comprise roughly 1.3% of the sample. The donors were included in the validation cohort of roughly 120 subjects, a group kept apart from the approximately 700-subject first cohort. Taken from the germline V gene, the CDR1 and CDR2 loops are SGHRS and YFSETQ. Relative to germline, V is missing 4 bases and J is missing 6 bases, with 16 bases of the junction outside any gene match. Including cysteine and phenylalanine, the CDR3 has 19 amino acids. The kept DNA is CDR3 alone, 57 bases in frame from the first base.

Note on this clone: It has no known antigen specificity. Base qualities were left out, and no much larger clone turns up one base away.

This clonotype originated in a woman aged 18-29 years in good health and CMV-seronegative. The sequenced sample was PBMCs. The rearranged segments are TRBV5-1 and TRBJ2-1; a stretch of 13 junction bases matches TRBD2. The DNA reads TGCGCCAGCAGCCTCTCCGGGACTAGCGGGATAGATGGGGTCAATGAGCAGTTCTTC. Translation gives CASSLSGTSGIDGVNEQFF.